These 6 T cell receptor beta chains were all obtained from the same sample, sequenced in a study of blood T cell repertoires in COVID-19. The table came from immunoSEQ multiplex PCR; TCRdb's copy has only in-frame clones and leaves some out. The sample lists 150,000 to 200,000 clones; over 80% were seen once. The sample taken for sequencing was PBMCs or T cells enriched from blood (not recorded which). These receptor sequences come from a woman aged 55-69 years who had recovered from COVID-19.

CDR3 residues: CASSFGRGGYTF. Written as DNA, the CDR3 is TGTGCCAGCAGCTTCGGTCGCGGTGGCTACACCTTC. This sequence joins TRBV11-2 and TRBJ1-2; D is undetermined. The CDR3 runs 12 residues. V was trimmed by 3 bases and J by 7 bases, leaving 9 bases between them. Per the germline V gene, CDR1 is SGHAT and CDR2 is FQNNGV.

The J gene is TRBJ2-5, the V gene TRBV9, with 8 bases aligning to TRBD2. V shed 3 bases, J shed 5 bases, and the junction held 9 bases outside the gene matches. The CDR3 extends over 15 amino acids. Germline V gene sequence: CDR1 SGDLS, CDR2 YYNGEE. The CDR3 protein is CASSDSGAPWETQYF. The CDR3 DNA follows: TGTGCCAGCAGCGATAGCGGGGCTCCGTGGGAGACCCAGTACTTC.

The chain carries TRBV5-1 and TRBJ2-2, with 9 bases lining up with TRBD1. This CDR3 region has 14 residues. Unmatched junction bases numbered 2, after V lost 3 bases and J lost 5 bases. Germline V gene data show CDR1 as SGHRS and CDR2 as YFSETQ. CDR3 region: CASSWTGETGELFF. The CDR3 bases are TGCGCCAGCAGCTGGACAGGGGAAACCGGGGAGCTGTTTTTT.

This rearrangement joins TRBV5-1 to TRBJ2-5; 11 nucleotides agree with TRBD1. The junction had 7 bases not matched to a gene; V was cut back by 1 base and J by 5 bases. Germline CDR1 is SGHRS and CDR2 is YFSETQ. This CDR3 comprises 16 residues. For the CDR3, the DNA is TGCGCCAGCAGCTTGCGGACAGGGGGCGCGGGGGAGACCCAGTACTTC. Protein: CASSLRTGGAGETQYF.

The chain joins TRBV12-3 or TRBV12-4 to TRBJ2-1; possible D gene TRBD1, 5 bases. V was pared by 2 bases and J by 8 bases, with 10 bases between. CDR3 length: 13 amino acids. The chain's CDR3 is CASSLSGAHEQFF. As DNA, the CDR3 is TGTGCCAGCAGTTTAAGTGGGGCCCATGAGCAGTTCTTC.

The chain has TRBV5-1 and TRBJ2-3; 11 bases match TRBD1. The germline V gene encodes CDR1 SGHRS and CDR2 YFSETQ. CDR3 size: 14 residues. J was trimmed by 7 bases and V by 4 bases; bases with no gene match: 5. CDR3 DNA sequence: TGCGCCAGCAGCCCAGGGACAGGGGGAAATACGCAGTATTTT. This gives the protein CASSPGTGGNTQYF.